Listed here are 32 T cell receptor beta chains from one sample, sequenced in a study of shared clonotypes between healthy human individuals. Generated by immunoSEQ multiplex PCR, the TCRdb table keeps only in-frame clones and is missing some. In the table there are roughly 410,000 clones, about 96% of which are singletons. Sequencing used memory CD8+ T cells sorted from blood. Subset here: CD45RO+ cells pooled with CCR7-negative TemRA cells. The receptor set was obtained from a man younger than 45 in good health.

The V call is TRBV7-8, the J call TRBJ2-1, with TRBD2 matching 7 bases. This CDR3 contains 16 residues. V shed 5 bases and J 0 bases; nucleotides not matched to a gene: 7. Germline CDR1 is SGHVS and CDR2 is FQNEAQ. The CDR3 spells CASSPSGMSSYNEQFF. The CDR3, as DNA: TGTGCCAGCAGCCCGAGCGGGATGAGCTCCTACAATGAGCAGTTCTTC.

This clone was seen only once. This chain links TRBV5-1 with TRBJ1-4; TRBD1 might be the D (5 bases). With 1 base removed from V and 3 bases from J, the gap between germline ends came to 7 bases. The CDR3 runs to 14 residues. CDR1 and CDR2 (germline): SGHRS, YFSETQ. The CDR3 region is CASSLRGANEKLFF. The CDR3 nucleotides are TGCGCCAGCAGCTTGCGAGGGGCTAATGAAAAACTGTTTTTT.

The chain combines TRBV7-6 with TRBJ2-7; TRBD2 aligns across 9 bases. The CDR3 length is 15 residues. Germline V CDR1 and CDR2: SGHVS, FNYEAQ. V shed 6 bases and J 6 bases; nucleotides not matched to a gene: 12. As DNA, the CDR3 is TGTGCCAGCAGGGCCCGAGATAGCGGGAGCTCCGAGCAGTACTTC. It is translated as CASRARDSGSSEQYF.

This chain links TRBV30 with TRBJ1-5, with D possibly matching TRBD1 (6 bases). V shed 3 bases and J shed 7 bases, with 10 bases lying between them. Looked up from germline, CDR1 is GTSNPN and CDR2 is SVGIG (reference sequence). The length of the CDR3 is 12 residues. The CDR3 DNA is TGTGCCTGGAGCTCCCAGGGGCAGCCCCAGCATTTT. Residues: CAWSSQGQPQHF.

The J gene is TRBJ1-2, the V gene TRBV6-1, with D unclear. This CDR3 comprises 14 residues. Germline V CDR1 and CDR2: MNHNS, SASEGT. V shed 8 bases and J shed 8 bases, with 21 bases lying between them. CDR3 region: CASSPGFDFYGYTF. Written as DNA, the CDR3 is TGTGCCAGCTCTCCAGGTTTTGATTTCTACGGCTACACCTTC.

CDR3 amino acids: CASSLGDRALNEKLFF. CDR3 in DNA: TGTGCCAGCAGCTTAGGGGACAGGGCCCTTAATGAAAAACTGTTTTTT. The chain joins TRBV7-9 to TRBJ1-4; 9 bases agree with TRBD1. CDR1 is SEHNR, CDR2 FQNEAQ, per germline (reference sequence). V lost 1 base to trimming and J lost 4 bases; unmatched junction nucleotides: 4. The CDR3 runs 16 residues.

The chain employs TRBV7-9 and TRBJ2-3, with D uncertain. V lost 3 bases and J lost 3, with 22 bases in between. Germline loops: CDR1 SEHNR, CDR2 FQNEAQ (reference sequence). This CDR3 region has 18 residues. The CDR3 region is CASSFPSPERSRTDTQYF. CDR3 nucleotides: TGTGCCAGCAGCTTCCCTTCCCCGGAGAGAAGTAGAACAGATACGCAGTATTTT.

The chain employs TRBV7-9 and TRBJ1-2; 8 positions match TRBD1. The CDR3 contains 14 residues. Germline CDR1 and CDR2: SEHNR and FQNEAQ (reference sequence). After removal of 3 bases from V and 8 bases from J, the junction contained 8 bases not matched to a gene. The CDR3 coding sequence is TGTGCCAGCAGCTTTTCAGGGGGCCAAAGGGGCTACACCTTC. Its protein is CASSFSGGQRGYTF.

A single count supports this clone. The same CDR3 can be traced to other DNA sequences in this sample. The chain couples TRBV10-3 to TRBJ2-7, with no clear D. Germline V gives CDR1 ENHRY, CDR2 SYGVKD. With 6 bases removed from V and 0 bases from J, the gap between germline ends came to 3 bases. This CDR3 has 11 amino acids. For the CDR3, the DNA is TGTGCCATCAGCAGCTCCTACGAGCAGTACTTC. It encodes CAISSSYEQYF.

This chain links TRBV27 with TRBJ2-3, with 9 bases fitting TRBD2. The junction had 7 bases not matched to a gene; V was cut back by 0 bases and J by 9 bases. The CDR3 length is 15 residues. The V gene's germline CDR1 is MNHEY and CDR2 SMNVEV (reference sequence). The CDR3 nucleotides are TGTGCCAGCAGTTTATCCTCTAGCGGGGCTGACACGCAGTATTTT. This encodes CASSLSSSGADTQYF.

The V gene is TRBV9, the J gene TRBJ2-1, with 10 bases matching TRBD2. This CDR3 comprises 16 residues. J gave up 1 base and V 4 bases, and 5 bases lay outside the gene matches. Germline V gene sequence: CDR1 SGDLS, CDR2 YYNGEE. CDR3 sequence reads: CASSPSGRGSYNEQFF. CDR3 DNA sequence: TGTGCCAGCAGCCCTAGCGGGAGAGGATCCTACAATGAGCAGTTCTTC.

In nucleotides, the CDR3 is TGTGCCAGCAGTTCACAGGGGTTCCGGGCTTTCTTT. Protein product: CASSSQGFRAFF. The chain recombines TRBV28 with TRBJ1-1; the match to TRBD1 covers 7 bases. Unmatched junction bases numbered 7, after V lost 4 bases and J lost 11 bases. The CDR3 loop spans 12 amino acids. Germline V gives CDR1 MDHEN, CDR2 SYDVKM.

This clone appeared a single time. V is TRBV13 and J is TRBJ2-3; the D is unclear. The CDR3 runs to 14 residues. The V end lost 3 bases, the J end lost 0 bases, and 7 bases lay between the germline ends. The V gene's germline CDR1 is PRHDT and CDR2 FYEKMQ (reference sequence). In nucleotides, the CDR3 is TGTGCCAGCAGCTTTTTCAGCAGCACAGATACGCAGTATTTT. This translates into CASSFFSSTDTQYF.

The chain is built from TRBV15 and TRBJ2-7; D uncertain. The ends were cut back, 1 base at V and 0 bases at J, with 10 bases in the middle. Germline assignment: CDR1 LNHNV and CDR2 YYDKDF (reference sequence). The length of the CDR3 is 15 residues. CDR3 nucleotide sequence: TGTGCCACCAGCAGAGCCCAGGTCAGCTCCTACGAGCAGTACTTC. This sequence encodes CATSRAQVSSYEQYF.

This chain links TRBV7-6 with TRBJ1-3; 10 nucleotides agree with TRBD1. This CDR3 has 13 residues. The V segment lost 5 bases and the J segment 5 bases; nucleotides outside the gene matches: 0. Germline CDR1 reads SGHVS; CDR2 reads FNYEAQ. The CDR3 DNA reads TGTGCCAGCAGCGACAGGGGGCGAAACACCATATATTTT. As protein: CASSDRGRNTIYF.

The rearrangement uses TRBV7-3 and TRBJ2-1; no reliable D call. The germline V gene has CDR1 SGHTA and CDR2 FQGTGA. The V and J ends lost 3 bases and 6 bases respectively, with 0 bases between them. CDR3 length equals 10 residues. The CDR3 DNA reads TGTGCCAGCAGCTTCAATGAGCAGTTCTTC. It yields the protein CASSFNEQFF.

The chain is built from TRBV30 and TRBJ2-5; TRBD1 agrees at 9 bases. CDR1 GTSNPN and CDR2 SVGIG come from the germline V gene (reference sequence). J was trimmed by 7 bases and V by 4 bases; bases with no gene match: 10. This CDR3 region has 14 residues. CDR3 in DNA: TGTGCCTGGACGCAGGGACAGGGATGGGGGACCCAGTACTTC. It codes for CAWTQGQGWGTQYF.

The V gene is TRBV10-3, the J gene TRBJ2-7; a possible D gene is TRBD2 (6 bases). Per the germline V gene, CDR1 is ENHRY and CDR2 is SYGVKD. The length of the CDR3 is 15 residues. Trimming pared 3 bases from V and 0 bases from J, leaving 12 bases between. The DNA for the CDR3 is TGTGCCATCAGTGATACTAGCTTTCACTCCTACGAGCAGTACTTC. Protein: CAISDTSFHSYEQYF.

The CDR3 DNA is TGCGCCAGCAGCATGGGGACGGCCTATGGCTACACCTTC. It encodes CASSMGTAYGYTF. The V call is TRBV5-1, the J call TRBJ1-2; D is perhaps TRBD1 (5 bases). V dropped 4 bases and J dropped 4 bases, with 11 bases sitting between them. This CDR3 contains 13 residues. From germline, CDR1 is SGHRS and CDR2 YFSETQ. Drawing the rest from reference TRBV5-1 and TRBJ1-2, the complete variable domain is KAGVTQTPRYLIKTRGQQVTLSCSPISGHRSVSWYQQTPGQGLQFLFEYFSETQRNKGNFPGRFSGRQFSNSRSEMNVSTLELGDSALYLCASSMGTAYGYTFGSGTRLTVV.

As concerns this clone: A much larger clone sits a single nucleotide away, making a read error possible. V gene TRBV6-5 combines with J gene TRBJ2-7; D call uncertain. The CDR3 loop spans 11 amino acids. Trimming took off 5 bases at V and 2 bases at J, with 4 bases between the two ends. The germline gives CDR1 MNHEY, CDR2 SVGAGI. Here the CDR3 DNA reads TGTGCCAGCAGTGACACCTACGAGCAGTACTTC. This sequence encodes CASSDTYEQYF.

The CDR3 region is CASSFLGGYNEQFF. The CDR3 DNA sequence: TGTGCCAGCAGCTTCCTCGGGGGGTACAATGAGCAGTTCTTC. The V and J genes are TRBV5-4 and TRBJ2-1; the match to TRBD2 covers 7 bases. Germline loops: CDR1 SGHNT, CDR2 YYREEE (reference sequence). The CDR3 extends over 14 amino acids. The trim removed 2 bases at V and 4 bases at J, leaving 3 bases unmatched.

J is TRBJ1-3 and V is TRBV4-1; unclear D gene. Germline CDR1 reads MGHRA; CDR2 reads YSYEKL. The CDR3 sequence is 15 residues long. The V end was cut by 1 base, the J end by 1 base, with 8 bases between. CDR3 nucleotide sequence: TGCGCCAGCAGCCAAGGCTTAGGGTCTGGAAACACCATATATTTT. Amino acids: CASSQGLGSGNTIYF.

The chain links TRBV19 to TRBJ1-1, with no clear D. V lost 3 bases and J lost 0, with 8 bases in between. CDR1 and CDR2 (germline): LNHDA, SQIVND (reference sequence). This CDR3 is 14 amino acids long. The CDR3 DNA is TGTGCCAGTAGTATTTTAGGCTTGAACACTGAAGCTTTCTTT. It translates to CASSILGLNTEAFF.

As for this clone: An end of the junction does not agree with germline; a read error may underlie this. The chain links TRBV7-9 to TRBJ2-3; 7 nucleotides line up with TRBD1. This CDR3 is built from 13 residues. CDR1 is SEHNR and CDR2 is FQNEAQ in the germline V gene (reference sequence). CDR3 region: CASSFRPGQFASF. In DNA form, the CDR3 reads TGTGCCAGCAGCTTCAGACCGGGACAGTTTGCCTCTTTT.

This chain uses TRBV5-6 with TRBJ1-1; D unresolved. Germline V lookup: CDR1 SGHDT, CDR2 YYEEEE. The CDR3 sequence is 14 residues long. Trimming stripped 0 bases from V and 1 base from J, with 7 bases between. The CDR3 region has the DNA TGTGCCAGCAGCTTGGCCGTAGGGAACACTGAAGCTTTCTTT. Its translation is CASSLAVGNTEAFF.

This chain joins TRBV5-8 and TRBJ2-1; D unclear. CDR1 SGHTS and CDR2 YDEGEE come from the germline V gene. The CDR3 spans 14 residues. V lost 0 bases and J lost 5, with 9 bases in between. The CDR3 region is CASSLEAYHNEQFF. In DNA, the CDR3 is TGTGCCAGCAGCTTGGAGGCCTACCACAATGAGCAGTTCTTC.

V gene TRBV27 combines with J gene TRBJ1-5; the match to TRBD1 covers 7 bases. Trimming took 3 bases from V and 1 from J; bases not matched to a gene: 3. Germline CDR1 and CDR2: MNHEY and SMNVEV (reference sequence). This CDR3 has 15 amino acids. The CDR3 coding sequence is TGTGCCAGCAGTTTCTCAGGGGGAAGCAATCAGCCCCAGCATTTT. It translates to CASSFSGGSNQPQHF.

This clone was seen a few times. The rearrangement joins TRBV6-5 to TRBJ2-1, with D perhaps given as TRBD1 or TRBD2 (6 bases each). V was cut by 6 bases and J by 2 bases, with 11 bases left in between. The germline CDR1 and CDR2 sequences are MNHEY and SVGAGI. The CDR3 length is 14 residues. DNA for the CDR3: TGTGCCAGCAGCGCGGGACACCCCTACAATGAGCAGTTCTTC. Protein sequence: CASSAGHPYNEQFF.

The chain combines TRBV11-2 with TRBJ2-1, with a possible D match to TRBD2 (5 bases). CDR1 is SGHAT, CDR2 FQNNGV, per germline. The V and J ends lost 5 bases and 0 bases respectively, with 17 bases between them. The CDR3 has 17 residues. CDR3 protein: CASSPGTSGSSYNEQFF. The DNA of the CDR3 is TGTGCCAGCAGCCCTGGAACCTCGGGGAGCTCCTACAATGAGCAGTTCTTC.

Of note for this clone: At one boundary the junction diverges from the germline segment, which might be a read error. The rearrangement joins TRBV19 to TRBJ2-5, with 7 positions matching TRBD1. Germline V gene sequence: CDR1 LNHDA, CDR2 SQIVND (reference sequence). The CDR3 contains 13 residues. The CDR3 coding sequence is TGTGCCAGTAGAAATAGGGGGCAAGAGGCCCAGTACTTC. Translating gives CASRNRGQEAQYF.

The chain links TRBV29-1 to TRBJ2-2, with TRBD1 matching over 10 bases. V lost 6 bases and J lost 5; bases outside the gene matches: 6. The germline V gene has CDR1 SQVTM and CDR2 ANQGSEA. This CDR3 spans 14 amino acids. This CDR3 reads CSVGQGIGTGELFF. The CDR3, as DNA: TGCAGCGTGGGACAGGGGATAGGAACCGGGGAGCTGTTTTTT.

The chain has TRBV29-1 and TRBJ2-3, with TRBD1 identical over 11 bases. The CDR3 sequence is 16 residues long. Germline V gives CDR1 SQVTM, CDR2 ANQGSEA. After removal of 3 bases from V and 5 bases from J, the junction contained 10 bases not matched to a gene. The CDR3 DNA follows: TGCAGCGTTGATGGACAGGGGGCGATTCCGGAAGATACGCAGTATTTT. It encodes CSVDGQGAIPEDTQYF.